A selection of T cell receptor beta chains follows, all from one sample in a study of PD-1 blockade in classical Hodgkin lymphoma. Libraries were prepared by immunoSEQ multiplex PCR; TCRdb keeps only in-frame clonotypes and omits some of them. The table lists 55,000 to 65,000 clones, 80% to 90% of them singletons. The source material was peripheral blood mononuclear cells (PBMCs), sampled at baseline. The receptors come from a human donor with classical Hodgkin lymphoma. CDR3s leave out the opening cysteine and the closing phenylalanine or tryptophan. The order of the fields is V gene, J gene, CDR3 protein.

>TRBV27|TRBJ1-1
ASSFGGAVEGAF
>TRBV6-6|TRBJ1-5
ASSYGGQESNQPQH
>TRBV6-1|TRBJ1-5
ASSARTSNQPQH
>TRBV30|TRBJ1-2
AFRATMSYT
>TRBV5-4|TRBJ2-2
ASSLDWKKPGELF
>TRBV10-3|TRBJ2-2
AISDREPGELF
>TRBV18|TRBJ1-4
ASSYWTETTNEKLF
>TRBV27|TRBJ2-5
ASTRRAGVGETQY
>TRBV25-1|TRBJ1-2
ASSEGGHYGYT
>TRBV6-1|TRBJ2-2
ASKAGGNTGELF
>TRBV6-5|TRBJ1-1
ASSRETGQDEAF
>TRBV7-9|TRBJ2-3
ASSFLAGVTDTQY
>TRBV6-5|TRBJ2-2
ASSRQGANTGELF
>TRBV6-6|TRBJ1-1
ASGGEAF
>TRBV5-1|TRBJ2-1
ASSLAEGVLSDEQF
>TRBV6-1|TRBJ1-2
ASSEFDDSHYGYT
>TRBV19|TRBJ1-6
ASSIRRTGAHSYNSPLH
>TRBV29-1|TRBJ2-5
SAGLAARQETQY
>TRBV30|TRBJ1-2
AWSALGGGYGYT
>TRBV19|TRBJ1-2
ASSRWDSPNYGYT